Listed below are T cell receptor beta chains from one sample, sequenced in a study of shared clonotypes between healthy human individuals. The repertoire was sequenced with immunoSEQ multiplex PCR; TCRdb's copy has only in-frame clones and lacks some. The repertoire holds some 1 million clones, with about 77% as singletons. Material for sequencing was memory CD4+ T cells sorted from blood. The receptors were gathered from a man in his late teens or twenties in good health. The CDR3 runs from the conserved cysteine through the conserved F or W. A D gene is named only where the DNA matches it firmly. Size values are once, few and many counts, or a class for expanded clones, and some rows have none.

V gene	clone size	J gene	D gene	CDR3 protein	CDR3 DNA
TRBV30	NA	TRBJ2-7	TRBD1	CAWHRQGQRGEQYF	TGTGCCTGGCACAGACAGGGGCAAAGAGGCGAGCAGTACTTC
TRBV7-9	NA	TRBJ2-7	TRBD1	CASSFGPGGGSGQYF	TGTGCCAGCAGCTTCGGCCCAGGGGGTGGTTCAGGGCAGTACTTC
TRBV7-6	NA	TRBJ2-5	NA	CASSVGWVPAGETQYF	TGTGCCAGCAGCGTGGGATGGGTCCCCGCCGGGGAGACCCAGTACTTC
TRBV9	NA	TRBJ1-5	NA	CASSVAGIGQPQHF	TGTGCCAGCAGCGTGGCGGGAATTGGACAGCCCCAGCATTTT
TRBV10-1	NA	TRBJ1-1	NA	CASSYDGGEAFF	TGCGCCAGCAGTTACGACGGGGGAGAAGCTTTCTTT
TRBV30	NA	TRBJ2-5	NA	CAWSGDRRETQYF	TGTGCCTGGAGCGGAGACAGGAGAGAGACCCAGTACTTC
TRBV19	NA	TRBJ2-5	TRBD1	CASSINPGQLKETQYF	TGTGCCAGTAGTATAAACCCGGGACAGCTGAAAGAGACCCAGTACTTC
TRBV28	NA	TRBJ2-3	TRBD2	CASSPRGGADTQYF	TGTGCCAGCAGTCCCCGGGGGGGGGCAGATACGCAGTATTTT
TRBV7-2	NA	TRBJ1-3	NA	CASSPGPSRGGNTIYF	TGTGCCAGCAGCCCCGGACCGAGCCGGGGAGGAAACACCATATATTTT
TRBV6-5	NA	TRBJ1-1	TRBD1	CASSYFNTRGDTEAFF	TGTGCCAGCAGTTACTTTAACACCAGGGGGGACACTGAAGCTTTCTTT
TRBV27	NA	TRBJ2-3	NA	CASSHAVYGGTDTQYF	TGTGCCAGCAGCCATGCGGTTTATGGGGGCACAGATACGCAGTATTTT
TRBV18	NA	TRBJ1-5	NA	CASSPGPNQPQHF	TGTGCCAGCTCACCAGGTCCCAATCAGCCCCAGCATTTT
TRBV6-5	NA	TRBJ2-3	TRBD2	CASSRLAVPDTQYF	TGTGCCAGCAGCCGACTAGCGGTTCCAGATACGCAGTATTTT
TRBV7-9	NA	TRBJ1-2	NA	CASSSSGFYGYTF	TGTGCCAGCAGCTCCTCGGGTTTCTATGGCTACACCTTC
TRBV6-6	NA	TRBJ2-5	NA	CASSYPEDRETQYF	TGTGCCAGCAGTTACCCGGAGGATCGGGAGACCCAGTACTTC
TRBV7-2	many	TRBJ2-5	TRBD2	CASSLGLAGSGETQYF	TGTGCCAGCAGCTTAGGGCTAGCGGGGTCAGGGGAGACCCAGTACTTC
TRBV19	NA	TRBJ1-1	TRBD1	CASSGHPGQGERNTEAFF	TGTGCCAGTAGTGGGCACCCCGGACAGGGGGAGAGGAACACTGAAGCTTTCTTT
TRBV9	NA	TRBJ2-7	NA	CASSVQAGQAYEQYF	TGTGCCAGCAGCGTTCAAGCGGGCCAAGCCTACGAGCAGTACTTC
TRBV30	few	TRBJ1-5	NA	CAWSRQYNQPQHF	TGTGCCTGGAGTCGACAGTACAATCAGCCCCAGCATTTT
TRBV25-1	few	TRBJ2-7	TRBD2	CANSGRAVYEQYF	TGTGCCAATAGCGGGAGGGCCGTCTACGAGCAGTACTTC
TRBV30	NA	TRBJ2-3	NA	CAWRGGVADTQYF	TGTGCCTGGAGAGGGGGTGTGGCAGATACGCAGTATTTT
TRBV5-1	once	TRBJ2-7	TRBD1	CASSFRGQGLDEQYF	TGCGCCAGCAGCTTTAGGGGACAGGGGTTGGACGAGCAGTACTTC
TRBV4-1	many	TRBJ1-2	NA	CASSQGPGAGYTF	TGCGCCAGCAGCCAAGGGCCGGGAGCAGGCTACACCTTC
TRBV9	NA	TRBJ1-6	NA	CASSVASSSYNSPLHF	TGTGCCAGCAGCGTAGCTTCTAGCTCCTATAATTCACCCCTCCACTTT
TRBV5-8	NA	TRBJ1-2	NA	CASSLPANYGYTF	TGTGCCAGCAGTCTCCCAGCTAACTATGGCTACACCTTC
TRBV6-5	NA	TRBJ1-4	NA	CASSYNRLDNEKLFF	TGTGCCAGCAGTTACAACAGGCTAGATAATGAAAAACTGTTTTTT
TRBV19	NA	TRBJ1-5	NA	CASKGEGAPGNQPQHF	TGTGCCAGCAAAGGGGAAGGGGCGCCGGGCAATCAGCCCCAGCATTTT
TRBV5-1	NA	TRBJ2-1	TRBD2	CASSWTSGSSYNEQFF	TGCGCCAGCAGCTGGACTAGCGGGAGCTCCTACAATGAGCAGTTCTTC
TRBV4-1	NA	TRBJ1-3	NA	CASSQSMQGRNTIYF	TGCGCCAGCAGCCAAAGTATGCAGGGTAGAAACACCATATATTTT
TRBV19	NA	TRBJ2-2	TRBD1	CASSIVRTGASGELFF	TGTGCCAGTAGTATAGTTAGGACAGGGGCGTCCGGGGAGCTGTTTTTT
TRBV11-2	NA	TRBJ2-5	TRBD1	CASSSLLPQGARETQYF	TGTGCCAGCAGCTCCCTCCTCCCACAGGGGGCAAGAGAGACCCAGTACTTC
TRBV10-3	few	TRBJ2-7	NA	CALSEGGAYEQYF	TGTGCCCTTAGCGAGGGGGGGGCTTACGAGCAGTACTTC
TRBV11-2	NA	TRBJ1-2	NA	CASSLNLNYGYTF	TGTGCCAGCAGCTTAAATCTAAACTATGGCTACACCTTC
TRBV5-1	NA	TRBJ1-3	NA	CASSFTGGYGNTIYF	TGCGCCAGCAGCTTTACCGGGGGTTATGGAAACACCATATATTTT
TRBV28	NA	TRBJ1-5	NA	CASSTLGGINQPQHF	TGTGCCAGCAGTACCCTTGGGGGGATCAATCAGCCCCAGCATTTT
TRBV2	NA	TRBJ2-1	TRBD2	CASGGRVAGAYGMSSYNEQFF	TGTGCCAGCGGAGGAAGGGTAGCGGGGGCCTATGGAATGAGCTCCTACAATGAGCAGTTCTTC
TRBV19	NA	TRBJ2-7	TRBD2	CASSAGTRSYEQYF	TGTGCCAGTAGTGCCGGGACTAGATCCTACGAGCAGTACTTC
TRBV13	NA	TRBJ2-7	TRBD1	CASSLASGQGVWQYF	TGTGCCAGCAGCTTAGCGTCTGGACAGGGAGTCTGGCAGTACTTC
TRBV6-5	NA	TRBJ1-1	NA	CASINPGTEAFF	TGTGCCAGCATCAACCCGGGGACTGAAGCTTTCTTT
TRBV7-2	NA	TRBJ2-5	TRBD1	CASSFDRVETQYF	TGTGCCAGCAGCTTCGACAGGGTTGAGACCCAGTACTTC
TRBV7-2	NA	TRBJ2-7	TRBD1	CASRSTGTGGEQYF	TGTGCCAGCAGATCAACCGGGACAGGGGGCGAGCAGTACTTC
TRBV12-5	NA	TRBJ2-5	TRBD1	CASGLGPIIHSGTGTQETQYF	TGTGCTAGTGGTTTGGGTCCAATAATCCATTCCGGGACAGGGACTCAAGAGACCCAGTACTTC
TRBV7-2	NA	TRBJ2-7	TRBD2	CASSLRATSGRSSEQYF	TGTGCCAGCAGCTTACGGGCTACGAGCGGGAGATCCTCCGAGCAGTACTTC
TRBV18	NA	TRBJ1-1	NA	CASSRTENTEAFF	TGTGCCAGCTCTCGGACGGAGAACACTGAAGCTTTCTTT
TRBV10-3	NA	TRBJ2-2	NA	CAISESGHGNTGELFF	TGTGCCATCAGTGAGTCCGGACACGGGAACACCGGGGAGCTGTTTTTT
TRBV10-1	NA	TRBJ1-1	NA	CASSEQANTEAFF	TGCGCCAGCAGTGAACAGGCGAACACTGAAGCTTTCTTT
TRBV6-5	NA	TRBJ2-6	NA	CAIRPHSGANVLTF	TGTGCCATCCGCCCTCACTCTGGGGCCAACGTCCTGACTTTC
TRBV11-2	NA	TRBJ1-2	TRBD1	CASSPTDRGYGYTF	TGTGCCAGCAGCCCAACGGACAGGGGCTATGGCTACACCTTC